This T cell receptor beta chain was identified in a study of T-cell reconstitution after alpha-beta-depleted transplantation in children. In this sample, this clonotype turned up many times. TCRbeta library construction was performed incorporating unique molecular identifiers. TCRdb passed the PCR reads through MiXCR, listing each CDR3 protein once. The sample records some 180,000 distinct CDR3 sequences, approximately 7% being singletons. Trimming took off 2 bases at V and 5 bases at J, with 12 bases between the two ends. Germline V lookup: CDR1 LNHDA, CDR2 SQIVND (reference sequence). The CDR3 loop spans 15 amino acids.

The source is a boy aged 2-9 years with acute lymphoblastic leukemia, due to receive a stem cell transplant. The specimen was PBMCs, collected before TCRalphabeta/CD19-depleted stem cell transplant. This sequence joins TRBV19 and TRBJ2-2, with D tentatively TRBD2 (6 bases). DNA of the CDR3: TGTGCCAGTAGTATACGCCGGGCGGGGACCGGGGAGCTGTTTTTT. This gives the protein CASSIRRAGTGELFF.